The 11 T cell receptor beta chains below all came from one sample that was sequenced in a study of identical twins. TCRdb ran MiXCR on the 5' RACE reads and lists one entry per CDR3 protein. The data hold around 530,000 distinct CDR3 sequences, with 13% to 15% observed a single time. The same data also went into a second study, on yellow fever vaccine responses in identical twins.

Specimen: CD4+ T cells sorted from blood. These receptors originate from a woman aged 18-29 years in good health.

The chain links TRBV5-1 to TRBJ2-1, with 9 positions matching TRBD2. From germline, CDR1 is SGHRS and CDR2 YFSETQ. CDR3 size: 15 residues. V dropped 6 bases and J dropped 1; count of bases not matched to a gene: 5. The DNA of the CDR3 is TGCGCCAGCAATAGCGGGAGCGCATCCTACAATGAGCAGTTCTTC. Its translation: CASNSGSASYNEQFF.

The table lists this clonotype with a few counts. The V call is TRBV28, the J call TRBJ2-1; D is ambiguous. Trimming left V 2 bases short and J 8 bases short, with 7 bases between. The CDR3 consists of 12 residues. Germline V gene lookup returns CDR1 MDHEN and CDR2 SYDVKM. CDR3 region: CASSLRAYEQFF. CDR3 sequence (DNA): TGTGCCAGCAGTTTAAGGGCCTATGAGCAGTTCTTC.

This clonotype turned up a few times. The CDR3 nucleotides are TGTGCCAGCAGCTTAGTCCCAGTCGAGATTAACAATGAGCAGTTCTTC. This gives the protein CASSLVPVEINNEQFF. This rearrangement joins TRBV11-2 to TRBJ2-1; no reliable D call. Germline loops: CDR1 SGHAT, CDR2 FQNNGV. This CDR3 region has 16 residues. Trimming removed 1 base at V and 5 bases at J, with 15 bases between.

This clonotype was found once. This chain joins TRBV28 and TRBJ2-5; D could derive from TRBD1 or TRBD2 (5 bases each). Germline V gene sequence: CDR1 MDHEN, CDR2 SYDVKM. V lost 3 bases and J 6 bases, leaving 14 bases between the germline ends. The CDR3 covers 14 residues. In DNA, the CDR3 is TGTGCCAGCAGTTTCCCTGGTGGGACCCAGACCCAGTACTTC. Amino acids: CASSFPGGTQTQYF.

Ten or more counts support this clonotype. V gene TRBV12-3 or TRBV12-4 combines with J gene TRBJ2-2; D is undetermined. Trimming removed 1 base from V and 5 bases from J, with 8 bases in between. The CDR3 sequence is 14 residues long. The CDR3 coding sequence is TGTGCCAGCAGTTTAGGTCAAGCAACCGGGGAGCTGTTTTTT. As protein: CASSLGQATGELFF.

The V gene is TRBV7-9, the J gene TRBJ1-2; tentative D call: TRBD1 (5 bases). Trimming cost V 7 bases and J 4 bases, with 13 bases left between them. The CDR3 totals 13 residues. Germline CDR1 is SEHNR and CDR2 is FQNEAQ (reference sequence). CDR3 nucleotide sequence: TGTGCCAGCAACCGCGAAGGGGTCTATGGCTACACCTTC. As protein: CASNREGVYGYTF.

This clonotype was recorded a few times. The genes are TRBV20-1 and TRBJ2-3; 8 positions match TRBD1. Germline lookup yields CDR1 DFQATT and CDR2 SNEGSKA (reference sequence). The trim removed 2 bases at V and 3 bases at J, leaving 10 bases unmatched. The CDR3 is made up of 16 amino acids. CDR3: CSARSDRAGSTDTQYF. The CDR3, as DNA: TGCAGTGCTAGATCGGACAGGGCTGGTAGTACAGATACGCAGTATTTT.

This sequence joins TRBV15 and TRBJ1-5; tentative D call: TRBD1 (6 bases). V was trimmed by 0 bases and J by 10 bases, leaving 16 bases between them. The CDR3 covers 15 residues. Germline CDR1 is LNHNV and CDR2 is YYDKDF (reference sequence). CDR3 sequence reads: CATSRDSGAFNPQHF. The CDR3 nucleotides read TGTGCCACCAGCAGAGATTCGGGGGCTTTCAACCCCCAGCATTTT.

This clonotype was counted between two and nine times. V gene TRBV7-9 combines with J gene TRBJ2-3, with TRBD1 identical over 9 bases. The CDR3 is 16 amino acids. Germline trimming cut 5 bases from V and 3 bases from J; bases unmatched to any gene: 9. The V gene's germline CDR1 is SEHNR and CDR2 FQNEAQ (reference sequence). The CDR3 nucleotides read TGTGCCAGCAGCCTTGGACAGGGGAGGGAAACAGATACGCAGTATTTT. This gives the protein CASSLGQGRETDTQYF.

This clonotype was found a few times. The chain uses TRBV20-1 and TRBJ2-1; 7 bases are a match to TRBD2. The CDR3 consists of 15 residues. CDR1 and CDR2 from the germline V gene are DFQATT and SNEGSKA (reference sequence). Unmatched junction bases numbered 4, after V lost 0 bases and J lost 2 bases. CDR3 sequence reads: CSARDGGSTYNEQFF. The CDR3, as DNA: TGCAGTGCTAGAGACGGCGGGAGCACCTACAATGAGCAGTTCTTC.

At least ten counts were recorded for this clonotype. The rearrangement uses TRBV12-3 or TRBV12-4 and TRBJ1-1, with D tentatively TRBD1 (5 bases). This CDR3 comprises 13 residues. The V and J ends lost 7 bases and 1 base respectively, with 10 bases between them. CDR3 sequence: CASTLRGNTEAFF. CDR3 nucleotides: TGTGCCAGCACCCTAAGGGGGAACACTGAAGCTTTCTTT.